This TCR beta chain comes out of a study of T cells in Graves' hyperthyroidism and ophthalmopathy. The TCR beta CDR3 regions underwent amplification using RNA transcripts as the source. The HTBI set primed first-round TCR CDR3 RT-PCR. TCRdb redid the calling of the multiplex PCR reads with MiXCR, one entry per CDR3 protein. This sample carries over 250,000 distinct CDR3 sequences, less than 30% of them seen once, and the ten largest clones take over 25%. V was cut by 5 bases and J by 0 bases, with 14 bases left in between. The CDR3 extends over 15 amino acids. Germline CDR1 is MRHNA and CDR2 is SNTAGT. Study outcomes and limitations: Most thyroid clonotypes that were expanded above 0.001 also turned up in blood. In validation, the model predicted ophthalmopathy. These predictions came a median approximately six months before onset.

Concerning this clonotype itself: What it binds is not known.

The V gene is TRBV6-4, the J gene TRBJ2-7; D remains ambiguous. This clonotype originated in a man aged 35-49 years with Graves' hyperthyroidism that later progressed to Graves' ophthalmopathy. Sequencing input: blood. CDR3 in DNA: TGTGCCAGCAGTTACGGTCTAAGAAGCTCCTACGAGCAGTACTTC. It translates to CASSYGLRSSYEQYF.